The 18 T cell receptor beta chains below were found in one sample sequenced in a study of human T cells and chemical hapten exposure. This sample's time point: patch test 2, 6 weeks after DPC sensitization. Treatment of the sample: therapeutic diphenylcyclopropenone sensitization with weekly scalp DPC. TCRdb re-called the RACE reads with MiXCR, one entry per CDR3 protein. The repertoire holds more than 60,000 distinct CDR3 sequences, with over 9% as singletons. Sequenced here: whole blood, sampled in connection with sensitization to the hapten diphenylcyclopropenone (DPC). These receptor sequences come from a woman aged 45 to 65 with alopecia areata. Some clones in this sample may be carry-over from other donors' samples.

The J gene is TRBJ2-1, the V gene TRBV10-3, with unresolved D. The CDR3 has 16 amino acids. V was clipped by 2 bases and J by 0 bases, with 11 bases between them. Germline V lookup: CDR1 ENHRY, CDR2 SYGVKD. The CDR3 region is CAISEDRWPSYNEQFF. In DNA, the CDR3 is TGTGCCATCAGTGAGGATAGGTGGCCCTCCTACAATGAGCAGTTCTTC.

This clonotype was seen a handful of times. The chain carries TRBV3-1 and TRBJ2-7; the match to TRBD2 covers 10 bases. Germline V CDR1 and CDR2: LGHDT, YNNKEL (reference sequence). The V segment lost 1 base and the J segment 4 bases; nucleotides outside the gene matches: 7. This CDR3 spans 16 amino acids. The CDR3 is CASSQGGLAGVYEQYF. DNA of the CDR3: TGTGCCAGCAGCCAAGGCGGGCTAGCGGGAGTATACGAGCAGTACTTC.

This clonotype was seen many times. The chain combines TRBV20-1 with TRBJ1-5; the D is unclear. CDR3 length: 15 amino acids. V was trimmed by 1 base and J by 1 base, leaving 11 bases between them. The germline V gene has CDR1 DFQATT and CDR2 SNEGSKA (reference sequence). The CDR3 DNA reads TGCAGTGCTAGAGGGGATGGAAGGAGCAATCAGCCCCAGCATTTT. Its protein is CSARGDGRSNQPQHF.

The rearrangement joins TRBV12-3 or TRBV12-4 to TRBJ2-7; D uncertain. CDR3 size: 12 residues. V gave up 2 bases and J gave up 4 bases, with 6 bases separating them. The CDR3 loop is CASSLRAYEQYF. The DNA for the CDR3 is TGTGCCAGCAGTTTACGGGCGTACGAGCAGTACTTC.

In this sample, this clonotype turned up a few times. The CDR3 carries no conserved terminal phenylalanine or tryptophan, so it likely arises from a read error. The chain joins TRBV7-9 to TRBJ1-5; D ambiguous. Trimming stripped 3 bases from V and 5 bases from J, with 8 bases between. Per the germline V gene, CDR1 is SEHNR and CDR2 is FQNEAQ (reference sequence). This CDR3 has 13 residues. For the CDR3, the DNA is TGTGCCAGCAGCTTTAGCGCCGATCAGCCCCAGCATTCT. Its translation is CASSFSADQPQHS.

J is TRBJ1-6 and V is TRBV6-6; TRBD1 aligns across 8 bases. Germline V lookup: CDR1 MNHNY, CDR2 SVGAGI (reference sequence). This CDR3 comprises 15 residues. V shed 6 bases, J shed 5 bases, and the junction held 6 bases outside the gene matches. This CDR3 reads CASRGRGLDNSPLHF. CDR3 DNA: TGTGCCAGCAGGGGCAGGGGGCTTGATAATTCACCCCTCCACTTT.

The chain employs TRBV5-6 and TRBJ2-5; D is perhaps TRBD2 (6 bases). Germline V gene data show CDR1 as SGHDT and CDR2 as YYEEEE. V dropped 1 base and J dropped 4 bases, with 8 bases sitting between them. The CDR3 is made up of 13 amino acids. DNA of the CDR3: TGTGCCAGCAGCTTGTCGGGAGCAGAGACCCAGTACTTC. Its translation: CASSLSGAETQYF.

This clonotype was seen ten or more times. This chain joins TRBV7-9 and TRBJ2-5; D gene ambiguous. This CDR3 has 13 amino acids. CDR1 is SEHNR and CDR2 is FQNEAQ in the germline V gene (reference sequence). V was trimmed by 5 bases and J by 0 bases, leaving 7 bases between them. CDR3 sequence reads: CASSRDYQETQYF. CDR3 in DNA: TGTGCCAGCAGCCGAGACTACCAAGAGACCCAGTACTTC.

This clonotype was seen a few times. The rearrangement links TRBV3-1 to TRBJ2-5; D is uncertain. The CDR3 runs to 15 residues. The germline V gene encodes CDR1 LGHDT and CDR2 YNNKEL (reference sequence). V lost 0 bases and J lost 1, with 9 bases in between. CDR3 DNA: TGTGCCAGCAGCCAAGAGGAATCTCTCCAAGAGACCCAGTACTTC. Translation gives CASSQEESLQETQYF.

This clonotype showed up just a few times. The chain links TRBV6-1 to TRBJ2-1; no reliable D call. The CDR3 has 14 amino acids. Germline V CDR1 and CDR2: MNHNS, SASEGT. V was shortened by 7 bases and J by 2 bases, with 12 bases between the two germline ends. CDR3 DNA: TGTGCCAGCACTGCCCGGTACCCCTACAATGAGCAGTTCTTC. Amino acids: CASTARYPYNEQFF.

This clonotype was counted only a few times. This chain uses TRBV10-3 with TRBJ2-3; unclear D gene. Germline CDR1 ENHRY, CDR2 SYGVKD. Trimming removed 0 bases at V and 5 bases at J, with 3 bases between. CDR3 size: 12 residues. The CDR3 region is CAISESGDTQYF. The DNA for the CDR3 is TGTGCCATCAGTGAGTCCGGAGATACGCAGTATTTT.

Regarding this clonotype: Given a much more abundant clone one base away, this may be a read error. The chain uses TRBV12-3 or TRBV12-4 and TRBJ2-1, with D hard to call. This CDR3 has 13 amino acids. Deletions cut 8 bases from V and 6 bases from J, with 14 bases between. This CDR3 is CASGSPPRNEQFF. DNA for the CDR3: TGTGCCAGCGGTTCCCCGCCCCGCAATGAGCAGTTCTTC.

The chain joins TRBV25-1 to TRBJ2-3; D is unclear. CDR3 length: 12 residues. Germline assignment: CDR1 MGHDK and CDR2 SYGVNS. The V gene lost 7 bases and the J gene lost 4 bases, with 9 bases spanning the gap. The CDR3 sequence is CASNHAPDTQYF. The CDR3 coding sequence is TGTGCCAGCAACCACGCTCCAGATACGCAGTATTTT. The entire variable domain, with the rest obtained from reference TRBV25-1 and TRBJ2-3, is as follows: EADIYQTPRYLVIGTGKKITLECSQTMGHDKMYWYQQDPGMELHLIHYSYGVNSTEKGDLSSESTVSRIRTEHFPLTLESARPSHTSQYLCASNHAPDTQYFGPGTRLTVL.

The V gene is TRBV5-1, the J gene TRBJ2-1; 9 bases are a match to TRBD2. V trimming: 3 bases; J trimming: 6 bases; junction bases outside the gene matches: 10. This CDR3 is 16 amino acids long. From germline, CDR1 is SGHRS and CDR2 YFSETQ. The DNA of the CDR3 is TGCGCCAGCAGCTCAGCCCGTCGTAGCGGGGGCAATGAGCAGTTCTTC. This encodes CASSSARRSGGNEQFF.

The V gene is TRBV20-1, the J gene TRBJ2-1; TRBD2 matches at 11 bases. This CDR3 region has 15 residues. CDR1 DFQATT and CDR2 SNEGSKA come from the germline V gene (reference sequence). With V trimmed by 5 bases and J by 3 bases, 6 bases remained unmatched. Written as DNA, the CDR3 is TGCAGTGCTGCTTCCGGGACTAGCGGCTACAATGAGCAGTTCTTC. Translation gives CSAASGTSGYNEQFF.

This clonotype was detected a few times. The chain has TRBV4-2 and TRBJ1-1; tentatively, D is TRBD1 (5 bases). Germline assignment: CDR1 LGHNA and CDR2 YNFKEQ. V lost 3 bases and J lost 0, with 14 bases in between. The CDR3 runs 16 residues. The CDR3 reads CASSQKPGPLNTEAFF. The CDR3 region has the DNA TGTGCCAGCAGCCAGAAACCGGGACCCTTGAACACTGAAGCTTTCTTT.

This clonotype occurred a few times. V is TRBV5-5 and J is TRBJ2-6; 9 positions agree with TRBD1. CDR1 is SGHKS, CDR2 YYEKEE, per germline (reference sequence). The CDR3 has 18 residues. Germline trimming cut 4 bases from V and 2 bases from J; bases unmatched to any gene: 10. CDR3 in DNA: TGTGCCAGCAGCCGCCGGACAGGGGATCGGGCTGGGGCCAACGTCCTGACTTTC. Translation gives CASSRRTGDRAGANVLTF.

This clonotype came up a few times. The chain has TRBV4-2 and TRBJ1-4; 9 bases match TRBD1. V trimming: 2 bases; J trimming: 1 base; junction bases outside the gene matches: 17. This CDR3 region has 21 residues. Per germline, CDR1 LGHNA and CDR2 YNFKEQ. This CDR3 reads CASSQRALPGQGLGTNEKLFF. The CDR3 DNA reads TGTGCCAGCAGCCAAAGGGCCCTCCCGGGACAGGGATTGGGAACTAATGAAAAACTGTTTTTT.